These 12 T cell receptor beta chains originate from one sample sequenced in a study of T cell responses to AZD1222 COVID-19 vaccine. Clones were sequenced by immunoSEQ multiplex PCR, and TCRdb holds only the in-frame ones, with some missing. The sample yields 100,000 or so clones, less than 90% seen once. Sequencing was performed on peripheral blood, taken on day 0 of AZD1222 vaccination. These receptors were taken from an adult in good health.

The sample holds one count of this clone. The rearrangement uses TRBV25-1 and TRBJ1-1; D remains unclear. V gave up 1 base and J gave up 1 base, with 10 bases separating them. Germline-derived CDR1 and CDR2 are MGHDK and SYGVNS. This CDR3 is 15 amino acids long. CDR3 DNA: TGTGCCAGCAGTGAATTAGGAGGAGGGAACACTGAAGCTTTCTTT. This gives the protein CASSELGGGNTEAFF.

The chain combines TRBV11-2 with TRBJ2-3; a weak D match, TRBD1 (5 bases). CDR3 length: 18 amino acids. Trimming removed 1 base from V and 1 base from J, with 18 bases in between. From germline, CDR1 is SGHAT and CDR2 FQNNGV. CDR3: CASSLVGPGRVGTDTQYF. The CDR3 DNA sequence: TGTGCCAGCAGCTTAGTCGGACCAGGCAGGGTCGGCACAGATACGCAGTATTTT.

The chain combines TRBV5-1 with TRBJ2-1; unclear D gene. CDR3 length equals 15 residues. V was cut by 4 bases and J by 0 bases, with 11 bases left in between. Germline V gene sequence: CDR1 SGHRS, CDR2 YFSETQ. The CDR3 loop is CASSPGGSSYNEQFF. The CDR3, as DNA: TGCGCCAGCAGCCCAGGTGGAAGCTCCTACAATGAGCAGTTCTTC.

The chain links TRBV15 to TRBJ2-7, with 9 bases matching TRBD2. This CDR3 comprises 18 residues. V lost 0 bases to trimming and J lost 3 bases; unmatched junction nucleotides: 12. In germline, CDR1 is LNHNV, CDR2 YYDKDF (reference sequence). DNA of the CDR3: TGTGCCACCAGCAGAGATGGGGGGACTAGCAGCAAACTCTACGAGCAGTACTTC. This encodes CATSRDGGTSSKLYEQYF.

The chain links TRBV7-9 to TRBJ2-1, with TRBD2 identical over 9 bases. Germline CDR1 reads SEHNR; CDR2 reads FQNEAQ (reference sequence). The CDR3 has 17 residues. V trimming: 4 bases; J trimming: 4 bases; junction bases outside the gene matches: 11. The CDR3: CASSSRGGGGRYNEQFF. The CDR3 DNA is TGTGCCAGCAGCTCCCGCGGGGGGGGCGGGAGGTACAATGAGCAGTTCTTC.

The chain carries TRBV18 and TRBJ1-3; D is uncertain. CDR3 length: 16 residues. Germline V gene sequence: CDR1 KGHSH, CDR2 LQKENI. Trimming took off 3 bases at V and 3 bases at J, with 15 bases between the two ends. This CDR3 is CASSPLRELGGNTIYF. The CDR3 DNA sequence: TGTGCCAGCTCACCGCTTCGGGAATTGGGTGGAAACACCATATATTTT.

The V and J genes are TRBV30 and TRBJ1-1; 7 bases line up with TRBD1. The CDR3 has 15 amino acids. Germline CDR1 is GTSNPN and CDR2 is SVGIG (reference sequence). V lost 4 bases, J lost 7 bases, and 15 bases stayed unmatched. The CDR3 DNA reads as TGTGCCTGGACCCTTTTTGGGACAGCAGTTCATGAAGCTTTCTTT. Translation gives CAWTLFGTAVHEAFF. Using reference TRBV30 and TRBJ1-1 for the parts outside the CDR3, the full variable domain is SQTIHQWPATLVQPVGSPLSLECTVEGTSNPNLYWYRQAAGRGLQLLFYSVGIGQISSEVPQNLSASRPQDRQFILSSKKLLLSDSGFYLCAWTLFGTAVHEAFFGQGTRLTVV.

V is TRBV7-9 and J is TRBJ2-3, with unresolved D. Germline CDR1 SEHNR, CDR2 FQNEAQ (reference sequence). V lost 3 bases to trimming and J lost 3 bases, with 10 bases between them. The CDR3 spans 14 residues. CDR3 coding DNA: TGTGCCAGCAGCTTTGTGGGTAGAACAGATACGCAGTATTTT. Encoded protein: CASSFVGRTDTQYF. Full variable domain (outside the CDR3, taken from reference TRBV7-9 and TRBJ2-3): DTGVSQNPRHKITKRGQNVTFRCDPISEHNRLYWYRQTLGQGPEFLTYFQNEAQLEKSRLLSDRFSAERPKGSFSTLEIQRTEQGDSAMYLCASSFVGRTDTQYFGPGTRLTVL.

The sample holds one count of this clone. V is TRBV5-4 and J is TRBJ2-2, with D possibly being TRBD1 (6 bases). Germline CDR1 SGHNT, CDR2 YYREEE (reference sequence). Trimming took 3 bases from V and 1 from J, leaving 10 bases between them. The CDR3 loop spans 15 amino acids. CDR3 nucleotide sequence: TGTGCCAGCAGCTCGGGACACCAGAACACCGGGGAGCTGTTTTTT. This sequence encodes CASSSGHQNTGELFF.

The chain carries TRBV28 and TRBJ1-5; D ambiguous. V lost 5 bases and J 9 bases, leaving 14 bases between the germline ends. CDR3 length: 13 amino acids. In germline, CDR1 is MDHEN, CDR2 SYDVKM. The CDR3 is CASSPLPPRPQHF. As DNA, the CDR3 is TGTGCCAGCAGTCCACTACCTCCCCGGCCCCAGCATTTT. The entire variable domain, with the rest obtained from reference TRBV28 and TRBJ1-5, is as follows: DVKVTQSSRYLVKRTGEKVFLECVQDMDHENMFWYRQDPGLGLRLIYFSYDVKMKEKGDIPEGYSVSREKKERFSLILESASTNQTSMYLCASSPLPPRPQHFGDGTRLSIL.

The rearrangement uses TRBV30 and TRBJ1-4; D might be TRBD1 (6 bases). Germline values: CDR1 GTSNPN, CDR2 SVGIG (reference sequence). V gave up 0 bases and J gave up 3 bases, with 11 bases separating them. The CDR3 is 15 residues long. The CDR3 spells CAWSVQTGPNEKLFF. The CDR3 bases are TGTGCCTGGAGTGTACAAACAGGGCCTAATGAAAAACTGTTTTTT.

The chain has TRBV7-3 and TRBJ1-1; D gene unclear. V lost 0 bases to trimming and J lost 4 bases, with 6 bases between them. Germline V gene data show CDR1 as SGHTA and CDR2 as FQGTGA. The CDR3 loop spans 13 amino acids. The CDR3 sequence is CASSLTGLTEAFF. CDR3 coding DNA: TGTGCCAGCAGCTTAACTGGTCTCACTGAAGCTTTCTTT. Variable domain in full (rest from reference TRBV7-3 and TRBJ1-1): GAGVSQTPSNKVTEKGKYVELRCDPISGHTALYWYRQSLGQGPEFLIYFQGTGAADDSGLPNDRFFAVRPEGSVSTLKIQRTERGDSAVYLCASSLTGLTEAFFGQGTRLTVV.